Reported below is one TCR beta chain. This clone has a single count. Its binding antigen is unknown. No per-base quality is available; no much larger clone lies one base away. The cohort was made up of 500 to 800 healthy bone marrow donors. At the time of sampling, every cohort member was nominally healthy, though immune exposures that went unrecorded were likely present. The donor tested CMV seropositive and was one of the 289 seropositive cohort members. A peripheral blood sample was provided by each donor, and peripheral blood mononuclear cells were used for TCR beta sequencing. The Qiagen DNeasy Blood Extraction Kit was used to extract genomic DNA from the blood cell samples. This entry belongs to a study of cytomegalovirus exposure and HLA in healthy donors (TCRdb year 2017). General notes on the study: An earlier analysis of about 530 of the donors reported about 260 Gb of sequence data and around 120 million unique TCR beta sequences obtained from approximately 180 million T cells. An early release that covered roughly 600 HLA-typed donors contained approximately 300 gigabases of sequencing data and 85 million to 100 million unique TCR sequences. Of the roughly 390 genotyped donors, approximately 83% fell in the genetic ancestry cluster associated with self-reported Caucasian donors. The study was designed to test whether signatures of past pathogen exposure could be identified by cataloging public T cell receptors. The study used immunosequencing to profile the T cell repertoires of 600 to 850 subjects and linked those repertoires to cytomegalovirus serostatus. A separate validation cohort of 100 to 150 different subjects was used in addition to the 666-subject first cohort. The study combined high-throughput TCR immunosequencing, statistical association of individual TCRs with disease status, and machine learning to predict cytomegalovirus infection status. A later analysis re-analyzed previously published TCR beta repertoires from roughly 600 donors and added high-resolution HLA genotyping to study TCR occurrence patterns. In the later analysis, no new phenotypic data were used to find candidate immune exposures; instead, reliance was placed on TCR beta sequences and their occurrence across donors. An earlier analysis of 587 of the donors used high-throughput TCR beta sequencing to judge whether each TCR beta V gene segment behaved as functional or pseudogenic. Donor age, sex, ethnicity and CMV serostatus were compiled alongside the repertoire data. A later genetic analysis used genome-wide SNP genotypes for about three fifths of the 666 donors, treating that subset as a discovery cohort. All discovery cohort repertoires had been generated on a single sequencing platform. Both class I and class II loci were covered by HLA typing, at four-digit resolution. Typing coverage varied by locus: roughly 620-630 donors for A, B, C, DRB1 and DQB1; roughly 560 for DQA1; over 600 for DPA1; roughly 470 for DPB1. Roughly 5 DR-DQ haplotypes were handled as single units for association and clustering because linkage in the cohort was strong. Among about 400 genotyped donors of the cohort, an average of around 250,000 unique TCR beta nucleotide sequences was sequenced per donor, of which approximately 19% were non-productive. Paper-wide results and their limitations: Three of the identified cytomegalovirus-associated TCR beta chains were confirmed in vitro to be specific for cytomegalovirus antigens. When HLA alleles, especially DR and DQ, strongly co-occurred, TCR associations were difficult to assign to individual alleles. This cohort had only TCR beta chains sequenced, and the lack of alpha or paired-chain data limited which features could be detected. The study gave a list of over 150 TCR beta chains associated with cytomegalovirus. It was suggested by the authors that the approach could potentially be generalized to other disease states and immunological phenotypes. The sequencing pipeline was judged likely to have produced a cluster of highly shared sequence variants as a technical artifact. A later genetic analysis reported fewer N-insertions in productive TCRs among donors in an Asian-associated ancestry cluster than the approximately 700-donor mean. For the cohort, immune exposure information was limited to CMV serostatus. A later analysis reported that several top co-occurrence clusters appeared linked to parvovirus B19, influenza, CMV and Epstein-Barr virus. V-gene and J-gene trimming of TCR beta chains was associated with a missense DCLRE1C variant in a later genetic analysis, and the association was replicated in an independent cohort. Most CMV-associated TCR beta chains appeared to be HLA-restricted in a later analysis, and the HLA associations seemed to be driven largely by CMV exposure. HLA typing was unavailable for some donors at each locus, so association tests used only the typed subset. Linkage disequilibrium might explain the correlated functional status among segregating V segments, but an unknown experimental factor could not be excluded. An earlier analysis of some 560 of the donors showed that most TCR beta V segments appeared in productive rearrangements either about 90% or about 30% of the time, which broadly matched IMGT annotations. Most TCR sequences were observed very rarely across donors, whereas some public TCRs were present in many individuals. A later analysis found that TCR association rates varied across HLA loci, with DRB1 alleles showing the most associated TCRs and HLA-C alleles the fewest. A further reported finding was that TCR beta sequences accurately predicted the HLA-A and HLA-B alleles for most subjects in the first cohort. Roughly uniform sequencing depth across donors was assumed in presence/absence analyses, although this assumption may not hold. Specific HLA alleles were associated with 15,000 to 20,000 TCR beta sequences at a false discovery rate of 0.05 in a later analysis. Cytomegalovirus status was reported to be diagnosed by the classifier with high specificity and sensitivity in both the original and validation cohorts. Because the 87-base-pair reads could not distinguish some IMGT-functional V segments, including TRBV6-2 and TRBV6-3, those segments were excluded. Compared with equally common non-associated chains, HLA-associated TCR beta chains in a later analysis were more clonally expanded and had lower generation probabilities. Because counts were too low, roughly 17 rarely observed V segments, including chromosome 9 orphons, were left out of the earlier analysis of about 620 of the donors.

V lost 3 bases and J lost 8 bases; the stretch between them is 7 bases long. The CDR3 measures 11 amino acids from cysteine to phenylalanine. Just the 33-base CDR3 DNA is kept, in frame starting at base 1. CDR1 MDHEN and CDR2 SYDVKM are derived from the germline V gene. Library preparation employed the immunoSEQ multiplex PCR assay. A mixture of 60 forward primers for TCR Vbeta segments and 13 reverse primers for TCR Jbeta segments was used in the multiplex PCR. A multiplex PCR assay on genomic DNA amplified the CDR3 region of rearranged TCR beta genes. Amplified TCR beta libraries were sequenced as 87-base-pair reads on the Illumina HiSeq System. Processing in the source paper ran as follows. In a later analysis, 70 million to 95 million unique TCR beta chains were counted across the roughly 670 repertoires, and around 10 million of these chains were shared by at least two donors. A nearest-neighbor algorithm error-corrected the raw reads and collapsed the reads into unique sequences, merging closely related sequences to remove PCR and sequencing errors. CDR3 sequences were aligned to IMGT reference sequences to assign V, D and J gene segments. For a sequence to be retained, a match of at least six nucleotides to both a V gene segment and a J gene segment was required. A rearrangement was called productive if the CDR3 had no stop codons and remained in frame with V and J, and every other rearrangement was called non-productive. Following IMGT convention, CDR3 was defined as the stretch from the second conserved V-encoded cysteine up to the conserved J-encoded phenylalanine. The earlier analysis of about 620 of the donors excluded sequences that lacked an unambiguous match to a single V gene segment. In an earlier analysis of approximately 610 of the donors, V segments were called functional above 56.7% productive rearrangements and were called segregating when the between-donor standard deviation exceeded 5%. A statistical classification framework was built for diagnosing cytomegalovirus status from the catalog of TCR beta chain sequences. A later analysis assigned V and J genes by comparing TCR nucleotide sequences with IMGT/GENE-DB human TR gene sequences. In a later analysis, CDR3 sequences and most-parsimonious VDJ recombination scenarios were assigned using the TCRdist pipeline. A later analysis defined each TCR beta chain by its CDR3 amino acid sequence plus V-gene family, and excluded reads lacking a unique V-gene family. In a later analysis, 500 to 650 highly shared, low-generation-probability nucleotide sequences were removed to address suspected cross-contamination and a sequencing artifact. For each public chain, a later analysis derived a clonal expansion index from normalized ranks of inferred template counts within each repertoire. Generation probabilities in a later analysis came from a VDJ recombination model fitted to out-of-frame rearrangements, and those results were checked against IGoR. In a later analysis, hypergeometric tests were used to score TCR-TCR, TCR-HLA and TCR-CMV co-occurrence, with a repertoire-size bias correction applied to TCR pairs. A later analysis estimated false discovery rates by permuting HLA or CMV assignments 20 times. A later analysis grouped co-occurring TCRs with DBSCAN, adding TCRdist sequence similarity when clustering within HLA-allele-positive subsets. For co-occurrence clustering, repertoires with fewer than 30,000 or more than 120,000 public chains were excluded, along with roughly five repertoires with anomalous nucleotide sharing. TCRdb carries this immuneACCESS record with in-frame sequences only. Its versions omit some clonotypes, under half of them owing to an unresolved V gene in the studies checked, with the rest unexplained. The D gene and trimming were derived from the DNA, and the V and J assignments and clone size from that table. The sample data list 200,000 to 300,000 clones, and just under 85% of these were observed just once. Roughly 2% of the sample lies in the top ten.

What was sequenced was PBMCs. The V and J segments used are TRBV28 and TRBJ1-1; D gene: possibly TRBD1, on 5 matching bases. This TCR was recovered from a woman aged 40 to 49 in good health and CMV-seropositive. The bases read TGTGCCAGCAGTTTCGGGGGGGAAGCTTTCTTT. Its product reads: CASSFGGEAFF.